The source of this TCR beta chain is a study of blood T cells in healthy people across ages. There were healthy Caucasian individuals from Russia, aged roughly 6 to 100, serving as donors. At least 5.5 micrograms of total RNA were extracted per sample. Next came a second PCR, run for roughly 6 to 11 cycles, which used a sample-barcoded 5' primer along with a J-beta primer mix. With 12 random nucleotides, a template-switch adaptor tagged each individual cDNA molecule. TCRdb independently ran MiXCR on the 5' RACE reads; one entry per CDR3 protein. This table has around 1.5 million distinct CDR3 sequences, 40% to 50% appearing once. V lost 0 bases and J 2 bases, leaving 10 bases between the germline ends. Germline V CDR1 and CDR2: MNHEY, SMNVEV (reference sequence). The CDR3 consists of 15 residues. Notes on this clonotype: The antigen remains unidentified.

Points from the study as a whole: TCR beta diversity, measured per million T cells, fell in a roughly linear way with age.

Material: blood. The chain has TRBV27 and TRBJ1-2; D possibly corresponds to TRBD1 (6 bases). The clonotype originates from a woman aged 18-29 years in good health. CDR3 in amino acids: CASSLSRGWNYGYTF. DNA of the CDR3: TGTGCCAGCAGTTTATCAAGGGGGTGGAACTATGGCTACACCTTC.